This T cell receptor (beta chain) stems from a study of T cells in Graves' hyperthyroidism and ophthalmopathy. Study outcomes and limitations: Ophthalmopathy was identified by the model a median 6.5 months ahead of onset. Ophthalmopathy was told apart from stable hyperthyroidism by a 13 V-J model.

Individuals with ophthalmopathy presented a Clinical Activity Score of at least 3, a NOSPECS grade of at least 4 and a duration under 3 months. Reasons for excluding patients were uncontrolled infection, other autoimmune disease, pregnancy or lactation. Amplified TCR beta CDR3 regions came from RNA transcripts. An initial round of RT-PCR targeting the TCR CDR3 relied on the HTBI primer set. TCRdb reprocessed the multiplex PCR reads with MiXCR, giving one entry per CDR3 protein. The data contain about 270,000 distinct CDR3 sequences, roughly 22% of them singletons. This clonotype was seen many times. Its antigen is not known. This CDR3 is built from 14 residues. Trimming pared 3 bases from V and 7 bases from J, leaving 16 bases between. Germline-derived CDR1 and CDR2 are MGHRA and YSYEKL.

The TCR originated in a man aged 25-40 years with Graves' ophthalmopathy. Sequences were obtained from blood. The genes are TRBV4-1 and TRBJ2-7, with D tentatively TRBD1 or TRBD2 (5 bases each). The CDR3 DNA follows: TGCGCCAGCAGCCAGGGTCTGAGGGGACCTGAGCAGTACTTC. It specifies CASSQGLRGPEQYF.